This TCR beta chain derives from a study of shared clonotypes between healthy human individuals. Some 30,000 T cell genomes (approximately 0.2 ug DNA) went into each sorted-subset replicate. Here immunoSEQ multiplex PCR was the method, and the copy in TCRdb shows in-frame clones only, minus some. This sample yields about 1.5 million clones, of which about 98% are seen a single time; about 0.4% belongs to the top ten. Study-level results: Investigators expected sequencing depth to affect clonotype sharing among donors. The researchers took only blood, and tissue repertoires probably look different. Across subsets, estimated richness was generally greater for naive than for memory populations.

J gave up 11 bases and V 0 bases, and 9 bases lay outside the gene matches. The CDR3 runs to 15 residues. Per germline, CDR1 KGHSH and CDR2 LQKENI. As for this clone: The antigen remains unidentified.

This chain links TRBV18 with TRBJ2-1, with 8 bases that match TRBD2. The receptor was derived from a young man in good health. Sequenced input: naive CD4+ T cells sorted from blood. Sample subset: CD45RA+ positively selected. The CDR3 DNA follows: TGTGCCAGCTCACCACCGTCTCTAGCGGGTGGGCAGCAGTTCTTC. Translated, it gives CASSPPSLAGGQQFF.